This T cell receptor beta chain was identified during a study of immune cell composition in non-small cell lung cancer. Overall study context: Tumours were mainly lung adenocarcinoma or squamous cell carcinoma.

For this clone: Its antigen is undetermined.

Overall study results and limits: It was not proven that tumour-reactive clones equal dominant tumour-associated clones. Smoking pack-years did not significantly correlate with tumour TCR-beta clonality. Tumour-associated clones >0.5% occurred in 25% to 35% of adenocarcinomas, approximately 79% of squamous.

Normal lung was taken at the farthest possible site, at least 3 cm from tumour. Profiling relied on immunoSEQ multiplex PCR, and the TCRdb table lists in-frame clones only, not all of them. The sample has around 3,500 clones, roughly 81% seen once; the top ten hold roughly 29%. This CDR3 is 15 amino acids long. The V and J ends lost 5 bases and 0 bases respectively, with 11 bases between them. CDR1 is SGHTA and CDR2 is FQGNSA in the germline V gene. The genes are TRBV7-2 and TRBJ1-3; the D is unclear. The specimen was non-adjacent lung tissue. This receptor was obtained from a human donor with non-small cell lung cancer. CDR3 residues: CASSPLALSGNTIYF. CDR3 DNA sequence: TGTGCCAGCAGCCCTTTAGCTCTCTCTGGAAACACCATATATTTT.